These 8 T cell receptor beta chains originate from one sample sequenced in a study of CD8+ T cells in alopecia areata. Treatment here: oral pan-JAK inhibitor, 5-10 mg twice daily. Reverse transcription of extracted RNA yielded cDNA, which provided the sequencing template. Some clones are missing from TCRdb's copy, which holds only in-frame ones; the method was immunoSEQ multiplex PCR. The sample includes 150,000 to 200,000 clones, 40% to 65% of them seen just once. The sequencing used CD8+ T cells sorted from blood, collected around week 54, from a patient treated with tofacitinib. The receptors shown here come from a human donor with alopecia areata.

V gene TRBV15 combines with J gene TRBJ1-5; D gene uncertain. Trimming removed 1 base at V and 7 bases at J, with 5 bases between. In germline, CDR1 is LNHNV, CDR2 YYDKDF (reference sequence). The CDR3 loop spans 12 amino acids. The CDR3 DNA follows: TGTGCCACCAGCAGAGGGGAGCAGCCCCAGCATTTT. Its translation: CATSRGEQPQHF.

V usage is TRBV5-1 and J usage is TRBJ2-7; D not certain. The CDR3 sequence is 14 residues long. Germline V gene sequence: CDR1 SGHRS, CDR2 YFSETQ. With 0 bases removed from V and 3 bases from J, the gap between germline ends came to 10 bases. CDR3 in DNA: TGCGCCAGCAGCTTGGTCGGGCTTAACTACGAGCAGTACTTC. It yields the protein CASSLVGLNYEQYF.

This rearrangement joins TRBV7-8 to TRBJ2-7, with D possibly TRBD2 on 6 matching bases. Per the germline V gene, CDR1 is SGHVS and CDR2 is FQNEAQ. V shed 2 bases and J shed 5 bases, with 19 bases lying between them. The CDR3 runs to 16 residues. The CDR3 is CASSLPGDFHSDEQYF. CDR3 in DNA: TGTGCCAGCAGCTTACCTGGGGACTTCCACTCGGACGAGCAGTACTTC.

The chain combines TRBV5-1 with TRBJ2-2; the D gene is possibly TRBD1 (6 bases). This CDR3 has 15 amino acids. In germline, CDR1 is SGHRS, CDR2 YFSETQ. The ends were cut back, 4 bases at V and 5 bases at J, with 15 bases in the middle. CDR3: CASSVDRLPTGELFF. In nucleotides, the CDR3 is TGCGCCAGCAGCGTGGACAGACTCCCGACCGGGGAGCTGTTTTTT.

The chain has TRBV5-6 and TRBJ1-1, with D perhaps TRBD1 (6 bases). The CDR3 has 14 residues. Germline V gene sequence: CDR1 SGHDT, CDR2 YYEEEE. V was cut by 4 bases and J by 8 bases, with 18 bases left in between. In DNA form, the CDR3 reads TGTGCCAGCAGCCCGAACAGGGTTGGACACGAAGCTTTCTTT. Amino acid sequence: CASSPNRVGHEAFF.

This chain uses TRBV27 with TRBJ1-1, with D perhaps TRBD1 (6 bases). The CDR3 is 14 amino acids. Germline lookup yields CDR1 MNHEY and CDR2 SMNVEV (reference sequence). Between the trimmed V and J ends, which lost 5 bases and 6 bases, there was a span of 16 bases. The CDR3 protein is CASSQGQTTAEAFF. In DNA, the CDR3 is TGTGCCAGCAGTCAAGGACAGACCACGGCTGAAGCTTTCTTT.

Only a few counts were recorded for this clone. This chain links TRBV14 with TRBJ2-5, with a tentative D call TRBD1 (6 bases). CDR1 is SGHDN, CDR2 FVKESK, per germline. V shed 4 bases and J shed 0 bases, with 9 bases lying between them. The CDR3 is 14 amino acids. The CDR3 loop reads CASSRQANQETQYF. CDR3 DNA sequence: TGTGCCAGCAGCCGACAGGCCAACCAAGAGACCCAGTACTTC.

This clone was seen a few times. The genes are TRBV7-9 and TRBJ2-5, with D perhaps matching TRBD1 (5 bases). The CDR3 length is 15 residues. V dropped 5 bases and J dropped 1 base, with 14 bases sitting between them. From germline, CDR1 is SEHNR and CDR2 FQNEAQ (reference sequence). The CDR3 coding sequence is TGTGCCAGCAGCCCCATAGAAGACAGCCAAGAGACCCAGTACTTC. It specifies CASSPIEDSQETQYF. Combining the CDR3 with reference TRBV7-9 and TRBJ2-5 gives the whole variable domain DTGVSQNPRHKITKRGQNVTFRCDPISEHNRLYWYRQTLGQGPEFLTYFQNEAQLEKSRLLSDRFSAERPKGSFSTLEIQRTEQGDSAMYLCASSPIEDSQETQYFGPGTRLLVL.